The 2 T cell receptor beta chains reported below all come from one sample, sequenced in a study of cytomegalovirus exposure and HLA in healthy donors. Researchers ran the PCR with 60 Vbeta and 13 Jbeta primers. Generated by immunoSEQ multiplex PCR, the TCRdb table keeps only in-frame clones and is missing some. The profile shows about 84,000 clones, 63% of them singletons. The sample comprised PBMCs. The receptor source for this set is a woman in her 40s in good health and CMV-seropositive.

The table lists this clone with a few counts. V is TRBV28 and J is TRBJ2-7; D is perhaps TRBD1 (6 bases). Germline CDR1 and CDR2: MDHEN and SYDVKM. Trimming shortened V by 6 bases and J by 1 base, and 16 bases separated the two germline ends. The CDR3 spans 15 residues. The CDR3 DNA follows: TGTGCCAGCAGCGTTATCACGACAGGTTCCTACGAGCAGTACTTC. Protein product: CASSVITTGSYEQYF.

This chain links TRBV13 with TRBJ1-2; TRBD1 matches at 11 bases. CDR3 size: 15 residues. Trimming took 4 bases from V and 6 from J; bases not matched to a gene: 7. From germline, CDR1 is PRHDT and CDR2 FYEKMQ (reference sequence). The CDR3 here is CASSSLGQGEDGYTF. The CDR3 coding sequence is TGTGCCAGCAGCTCCTTGGGACAGGGGGAAGATGGCTACACCTTC.